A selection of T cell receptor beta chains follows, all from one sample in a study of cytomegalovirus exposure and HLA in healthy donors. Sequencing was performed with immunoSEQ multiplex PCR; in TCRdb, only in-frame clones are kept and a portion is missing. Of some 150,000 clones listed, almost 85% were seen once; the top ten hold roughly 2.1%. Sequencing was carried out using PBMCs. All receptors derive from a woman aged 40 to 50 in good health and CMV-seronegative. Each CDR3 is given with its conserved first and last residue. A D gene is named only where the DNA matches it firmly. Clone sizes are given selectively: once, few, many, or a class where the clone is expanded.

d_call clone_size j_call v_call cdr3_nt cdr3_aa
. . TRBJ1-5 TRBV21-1 TGTGCCAGCAGCAAACCTTTGAATCAGGGGGCGAGGGGGGGTGGTCAGCCCCAGCATTTT CASSKPLNQGARGGGQPQHF
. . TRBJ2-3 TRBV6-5 TGTGCCAGCGCCCCCAGGGGATTAAGCACAGATACGCAGTATTTT CASAPRGLSTDTQYF
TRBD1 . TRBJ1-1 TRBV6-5 TGTGCCAGCAGACGCGGGACAGGGGGCCCTGAAGCTTTCTTT CASRRGTGGPEAFF
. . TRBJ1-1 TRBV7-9 TGTGCCAGCACGGAGGCCCTCTCGCGGAACACTGAAGCTTTCTTT CASTEALSRNTEAFF
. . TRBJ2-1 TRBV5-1 TGCGCCAGCAGCCTCTCGATACAGGGCTACTACAATGAGCAGTTCTTC CASSLSIQGYYNEQFF
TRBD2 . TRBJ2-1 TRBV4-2 TGTGCCAGCAGCCAACTAGCGGGAGGAGTAGCCAATGAGCAGTTCTTC CASSQLAGGVANEQFF
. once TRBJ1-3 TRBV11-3 TGTGCCAGCAGCTACGACAGCAGCTCTGGAAACACCATATATTTT CASSYDSSSGNTIYF
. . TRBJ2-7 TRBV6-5 TGTGCCAGCAGTCAAAAATCCGAGCAGTACTTC CASSQKSEQYF
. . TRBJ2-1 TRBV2 TGTGCCAGCAGTGGATCGGTCTCGTCGTACAATGAGCAGTTCTTC CASSGSVSSYNEQFF
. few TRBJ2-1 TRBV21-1 TGTGCCAGCAGTCTCGAGAGGATCTCCTACAATGAGCAGTTCTTC CASSLERISYNEQFF
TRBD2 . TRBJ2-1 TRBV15 TGTGCCACCAGCAGAGTTCAAGCGGGAGCGGCTGAGCAGTTCTTC CATSRVQAGAAEQFF
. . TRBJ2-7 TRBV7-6 TGTGCCAGCAGCTTCCGCAGGGATTACGAGCAGTACTTC CASSFRRDYEQYF
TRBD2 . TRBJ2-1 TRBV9 TGTGCCAGCAGCGCAACCCTACTAGCGGGAGTATCCCTTGAGCAGTTCTTC CASSATLLAGVSLEQFF
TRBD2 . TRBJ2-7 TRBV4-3 TGCGCCAGCAGCCCCTCGGTAGCGGGAGGACGCGAGCAGTACTTC CASSPSVAGGREQYF
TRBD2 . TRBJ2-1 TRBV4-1 TGCGCCAGCAGCCAAGACGAACTAGCGGGAGCGGTCTACAATGAGCAGTTCTTC CASSQDELAGAVYNEQFF
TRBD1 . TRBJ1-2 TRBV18 TGTGCCAGCTCACCACCCGGCCAGGGGGGAGTAAAGGACTATGGCTACACCTTC CASSPPGQGGVKDYGYTF
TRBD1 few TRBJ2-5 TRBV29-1 TGCAGCGTGGCCCCCGGGACAGCCCAAGAGACCCAGTACTTC CSVAPGTAQETQYF
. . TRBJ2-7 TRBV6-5 TGTGCCAGCAGTACCGCGGGGTCAGCCTACGAGCAGTACTTC CASSTAGSAYEQYF
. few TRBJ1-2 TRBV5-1 TGCGCCAGCAGCTTGCCGACAGGACCCTTGGGAGGCTACACCTTC CASSLPTGPLGGYTF
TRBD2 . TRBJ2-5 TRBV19 TGTGCCAGTAGTATTGGTGTAGCGGGAGGGCCGGGGGAGACCCAGTACTTC CASSIGVAGGPGETQYF
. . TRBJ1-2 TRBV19 TGTGCCAGTAGTATGGGCAATAACTATGGCTACACCTTC CASSMGNNYGYTF
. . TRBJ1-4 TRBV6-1 TGTGCCAGCATAGGGACACGGGTAAATTCGGAACTGTTTTTT CASIGTRVNSELFF
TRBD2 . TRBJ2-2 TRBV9 TGTGCCAGCAGCGTAGTAGCGGGACCTACGTCGGGGGAGCTGTTTTTT CASSVVAGPTSGELFF
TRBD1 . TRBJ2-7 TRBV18 TGTGCCAGCTCACCACGACAGGGGCCCGAGCAGTACTTC CASSPRQGPEQYF
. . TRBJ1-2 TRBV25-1 TGTGCCAGCAGTGAAAATTTGGGGAGCAGTGACTATGGCTACACCTTC CASSENLGSSDYGYTF
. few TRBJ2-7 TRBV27 TGTGCCAGCAGTCGAACTTGGGCGACGGATTACGAGCAGTACTTC CASSRTWATDYEQYF
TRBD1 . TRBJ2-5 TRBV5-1 TGCGCCAGCAGCCTACAGGGGGCGAGGGGATTCCCCCAGTACTTC CASSLQGARGFPQYF
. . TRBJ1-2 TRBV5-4 TGTGCCAGCAGCTTGGATCAGTATGGCTACACCTTC CASSLDQYGYTF
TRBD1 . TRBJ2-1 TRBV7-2 TGTGCCAGCAGCTTGGACAGGGGAGGGGGGAATGAGCAGTTCTTC CASSLDRGGGNEQFF
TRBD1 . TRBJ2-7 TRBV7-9 TGTGCCAGCAGCTCCCCCGGGACAGGGACCCACGAGCAGTACTTC CASSSPGTGTHEQYF
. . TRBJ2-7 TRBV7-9 TGTGCCAGCAGCCCCACCTTGGAGTACTACGAGCAGTACTTC CASSPTLEYYEQYF
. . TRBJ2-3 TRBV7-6 TGTGCCAGCAGCTTAGCTGGAGCTAGCACAGATACGCAGTATTTT CASSLAGASTDTQYF
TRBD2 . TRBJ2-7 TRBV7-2 TGTGCCAGCAGCCCGGGACTACTGGGAGAGCAGTACTTC CASSPGLLGEQYF
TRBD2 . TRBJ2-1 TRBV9 TGTGCCAGCAGCGTAGAGGTGGGAGGGTACAATGAGCAGTTCTTC CASSVEVGGYNEQFF
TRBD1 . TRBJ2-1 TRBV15 TGTGCCACCAGCCGAAGAGACAGGGCTAACAATGAGCAGTTCTTC CATSRRDRANNEQFF
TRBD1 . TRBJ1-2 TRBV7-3 TGTGCCAGCAGCTTAAACAGGGGGCAGGGCTACACCTTC CASSLNRGQGYTF
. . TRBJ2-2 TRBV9 TGTGCCAGCAGCTCCGGGACTCCGAACACCGGGGAGCTGTTTTTT CASSSGTPNTGELFF
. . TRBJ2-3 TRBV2 TGTGCCAGCAGTGCGGGCGGGGGCACAGATACGCAGTATTTT CASSAGGGTDTQYF
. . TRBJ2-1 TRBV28 TGTGCCAGCAGTCCTGGGGCAGCCCGTTACAATGAGCAGTTCTTC CASSPGAARYNEQFF
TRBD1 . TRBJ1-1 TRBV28 TGTGCCAGCTTGGGGGCCGGGACAGGGTTCACTGAAGCTTTCTTT CASLGAGTGFTEAFF
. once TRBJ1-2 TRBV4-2 TGTGCCAGCAGCCAAGAGGAACCCAGGTACGGCTATGGCTACACCTTC CASSQEEPRYGYGYTF
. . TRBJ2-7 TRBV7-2 TGTGCCAGCAGCCTAGCCTTCTACGAGCAGTACTTC CASSLAFYEQYF
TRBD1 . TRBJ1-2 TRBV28 TGTGCCAGCACTATACAGGGGATGGACTATGGCTACACCTTC CASTIQGMDYGYTF
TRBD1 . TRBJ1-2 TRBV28 TGTGCCAGCAGTTTTCCGGACAGGGACAGCTACACCTTC CASSFPDRDSYTF
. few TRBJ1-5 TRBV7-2 TGTGCCAGCAGCTTAGTCTCGGACAGTTACCAGCCCCAGCATTTT CASSLVSDSYQPQHF
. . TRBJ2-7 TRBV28 TGTGCGGCGAAGGGAGGGGGAGAGCAGTACTTC CAAKGGGEQYF
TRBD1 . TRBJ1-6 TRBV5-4 TGTGCCAGCAGCTTGGGCGGGTTTGGACAGGGGGCGTCTAATTCACCCCTCCACTTT CASSLGGFGQGASNSPLHF
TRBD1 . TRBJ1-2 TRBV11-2 TGTGCCAGCAGCTTGGAGTTCGGGACAGGCGCCTATGGCTACACCTTC CASSLEFGTGAYGYTF